This T cell receptor (beta chain) was captured by sequencing in a study of blood T cell repertoires in COVID-19. As for the study in general: T cells, B-cell-depleted T cells, or PBMCs provided the cDNA or gDNA that served as material.

From germline, CDR1 is MNHEY and CDR2 SMNVEV (reference sequence). The CDR3 is 14 residues long. The V and J ends lost 9 bases and 0 bases respectively, with 13 bases between them. Per the study methods: Reference gene primer amplification in the assay estimated nucleated cell counts. Sequencing was performed with immunoSEQ multiplex PCR; in TCRdb, only in-frame clones are kept and a portion is missing. The V and J calls and the clone size are those of that table, but D and trimming were determined from the DNA. Found here are some 87,000 clones, 75% to 90% of them singletons; the top ten hold about 3.3%.

Sequencing was performed on peripheral blood. The receptor's source is an older woman with acute or convalescent COVID-19. The J gene is TRBJ2-3, the V gene TRBV27; no definite D call. The CDR3 DNA follows: TGTGCCAGTCACGACAAAGCTAGCACAGATACGCAGTATTTT. This gives the protein CASHDKASTDTQYF.